What follows are 17 T cell receptor beta chains derived from one specimen sequenced in a study of cytomegalovirus exposure and HLA in healthy donors. In the PCR, 60 Vbeta and 13 Jbeta primers were used. Generated by immunoSEQ multiplex PCR, the TCRdb table keeps only in-frame clones and is missing some. Of more than 150,000 clones listed, 60% to 85% are singletons. The material sequenced was PBMCs. These receptors were obtained from a young man in good health and CMV-seronegative.

The chain couples TRBV10-3 to TRBJ1-2, with D perhaps matching TRBD1 (6 bases). V was trimmed by 8 bases and J by 2 bases, leaving 9 bases between them. CDR3 length equals 12 residues. Germline CDR1 and CDR2: ENHRY and SYGVKD. This CDR3 is CAIYRANYGYTF. CDR3 bases: TGTGCCATCTACAGGGCCAACTATGGCTACACCTTC.

This chain connects TRBV2 to TRBJ1-5, with 7 bases that match TRBD1. This CDR3 spans 17 amino acids. J lost 1 base, V lost 4 bases, and 10 bases had no gene match. Germline V gene data show CDR1 as SNHLY and CDR2 as FYNNEI. The CDR3 nucleotides read TGTGCCAGCAGTGTCGGACAGGTCCCGGTAAGCAATCAGCCCCAGCATTTT. Amino acid sequence: CASSVGQVPVSNQPQHF.

This chain uses TRBV9 with TRBJ2-3, with 11 bases identical to TRBD2. V shed 4 bases, J shed 3 bases, and the junction held 13 bases outside the gene matches. Looked up from germline, CDR1 is SGDLS and CDR2 is YYNGEE. The CDR3 spans 18 residues. The CDR3 region has the DNA TGTGCCAGCAGCCCCGGGACTAGCGGCCCCCCGGGGACAGATACGCAGTATTTT. Translation gives CASSPGTSGPPGTDTQYF.

The chain recombines TRBV18 with TRBJ2-7, with 8 bases fitting TRBD1. J was trimmed by 5 bases and V by 3 bases; bases with no gene match: 18. The CDR3 runs to 18 residues. Per germline, CDR1 KGHSH and CDR2 LQKENI. CDR3 in DNA: TGTGCCAGCTCACCTCGGCGTTCGGGGACAGGCGACCTCCACGAGCAGTACTTC. Its translation: CASSPRRSGTGDLHEQYF.

This chain uses TRBV5-6 with TRBJ1-2; a weak D match, TRBD1 (5 bases). The V gene's germline CDR1 is SGHDT and CDR2 YYEEEE. The CDR3 is 14 amino acids. V lost 0 bases to trimming and J lost 4 bases, with 10 bases between them. The CDR3 region is CASSLGQNFYGYTF. CDR3 sequence (DNA): TGTGCCAGCAGCTTGGGACAGAATTTCTATGGCTACACCTTC.

The chain carries TRBV28 and TRBJ2-2; D is unresolved. The V gene's germline CDR1 is MDHEN and CDR2 SYDVKM. There are 14 residues in the CDR3. V was shortened by 5 bases and J by 2 bases, with 9 bases between the two germline ends. The DNA for the CDR3 is TGTGCCAGCAGTAGAGGCTTTAACACCGGGGAGCTGTTTTTT. Translated, it gives CASSRGFNTGELFF. The whole variable domain, filled in from reference TRBV28 and TRBJ2-2, reads DVKVTQSSRYLVKRTGEKVFLECVQDMDHENMFWYRQDPGLGLRLIYFSYDVKMKEKGDIPEGYSVSREKKERFSLILESASTNQTSMYLCASSRGFNTGELFFGEGSRLTVL.

The chain is built from TRBV11-2 and TRBJ1-4; tentative D call: TRBD1 (6 bases). CDR1 is SGHAT and CDR2 is FQNNGV in the germline V gene. Between the trimmed V and J ends, which lost 5 bases and 8 bases, there was a span of 18 bases. The CDR3 contains 15 residues. The CDR3: CASSPQDRPGEKLFF. CDR3 DNA sequence: TGTGCCAGCAGCCCCCAAGACAGGCCGGGGGAAAAACTGTTTTTT. The variable domain in full, completed from reference TRBV11-2 and TRBJ1-4, reads EAGVAQSPRYKIIEKRQSVAFWCNPISGHATLYWYQQILGQGPKLLIQFQNNGVVDDSQLPKDRFSAERLKGVDSTLKIQPAKLEDSAVYLCASSPQDRPGEKLFFGSGTQLSVL.

The rearrangement joins TRBV5-1 to TRBJ2-2, with D possibly matching TRBD1 (5 bases). V was shortened by 9 bases and J by 6 bases, with 18 bases between the two germline ends. Germline CDR1 is SGHRS and CDR2 is YFSETQ. The CDR3 is 14 residues long. CDR3 nucleotide sequence: TGCGCCACCCAGGCAGGGTTTGGGGCCGGGGAGCTGTTTTTT. As protein: CATQAGFGAGELFF.

The chain links TRBV30 to TRBJ1-3, with TRBD1 as a possible D gene (6 bases). Germline CDR1 reads GTSNPN; CDR2 reads SVGIG (reference sequence). This CDR3 comprises 14 residues. The V gene lost 8 bases and the J gene lost 2 bases, with 16 bases spanning the gap. CDR3 coding DNA: TGTGCCGGGGGCCATTTCGGGGCTGGAAACACCATATATTTT. Protein product: CAGGHFGAGNTIYF. Full variable domain (outside the CDR3, taken from reference TRBV30 and TRBJ1-3): SQTIHQWPATLVQPVGSPLSLECTVEGTSNPNLYWYRQAAGRGLQLLFYSVGIGQISSEVPQNLSASRPQDRQFILSSKKLLLSDSGFYLCAGGHFGAGNTIYFGEGSWLTVV.

The V call is TRBV6-6, the J call TRBJ1-1, with 10 nucleotides matching TRBD1. V shed 5 bases and J 6 bases; nucleotides not matched to a gene: 9. The germline V gene has CDR1 MNHNY and CDR2 SVGAGI (reference sequence). CDR3 length: 15 amino acids. The CDR3 is CASSPDRGRTAEAFF. In nucleotides, the CDR3 is TGTGCCAGCAGTCCCGACAGGGGGCGCACGGCTGAAGCTTTCTTT.

The chain is built from TRBV7-2 and TRBJ2-6, with a tentative D call TRBD1 (5 bases). The V and J ends lost 5 bases and 3 bases respectively, with 8 bases between them. The CDR3 runs to 14 residues. The V gene's germline CDR1 is SGHTA and CDR2 FQGNSA. In DNA form, the CDR3 reads TGTGCCAGCAGCGGGGCCCTTGGGGCCAACGTCCTGACTTTC. Protein sequence: CASSGALGANVLTF. Combining the CDR3 with reference TRBV7-2 and TRBJ2-6 gives the whole variable domain GAGVSQSPSNKVTEKGKDVELRCDPISGHTALYWYRQSLGQGLEFLIYFQGNSAPDKSGLPSDRFSAERTGGSVSTLTIQRTQQEDSAVYLCASSGALGANVLTFGAGSRLTVL.

The V and J genes are TRBV29-1 and TRBJ1-2; possibly TRBD1 for D (5 bases). Germline lookup yields CDR1 SQVTM and CDR2 ANQGSEA. Trimming took 2 bases from V and 5 from J, leaving 12 bases between them. CDR3 length equals 13 residues. The CDR3 coding sequence is TGCAGCGTTGAAAGGGGCAGCGCATATGGCTACACCTTC. Protein sequence: CSVERGSAYGYTF.

The CDR3 loop is CASKLGQQETQYF. DNA of the CDR3: TGTGCCAGCAAGTTGGGACAGCAAGAGACCCAGTACTTC. The J gene is TRBJ2-5, the V gene TRBV2, with TRBD1 identical over 7 bases. Germline V gene sequence: CDR1 SNHLY, CDR2 FYNNEI. This CDR3 region has 13 residues. V gave up 7 bases and J gave up 2 bases; unmatched junction bases: 4.

The genes are TRBV27 and TRBJ1-4; D gene ambiguous. This CDR3 spans 12 amino acids. Germline CDR1 and CDR2: MNHEY and SMNVEV (reference sequence). V was shortened by 5 bases and J by 4 bases, with 5 bases between the two germline ends. The CDR3 reads CASSNLNEKLFF. The CDR3 bases are TGTGCCAGCAGTAATCTTAATGAAAAACTGTTTTTT.

This clone was seen once. This sequence joins TRBV18 and TRBJ2-5; 8 bases line up with TRBD1. Trimming at V came to 6 bases and at J to 5 bases, leaving 8 bases not matched to a gene. This CDR3 region has 14 residues. The germline V gene encodes CDR1 KGHSH and CDR2 LQKENI. CDR3 in DNA: TGTGCCAGCTCGCCTCAGGGGGCCGGGGAGACCCAGTACTTC. It yields the protein CASSPQGAGETQYF. The variable domain in full, completed from reference TRBV18 and TRBJ2-5, reads NAGVMQNPRHLVRRRGQEARLRCSPMKGHSHVYWYRQLPEEGLKFMVYLQKENIIDESGMPKERFSAEFPKEGPSILRIQQVVRGDSAAYFCASSPQGAGETQYFGPGTRLLVL.

This clone was counted a few times. The CDR3 sequence is CASSSAGGTDTQYF. The CDR3 DNA sequence: TGTGCCAGCAGCTCCGCGGGGGGCACAGATACGCAGTATTTT. The V gene is TRBV7-3, the J gene TRBJ2-3, with 7 bases that match TRBD2. V lost 4 bases to trimming and J lost 1 base; unmatched junction nucleotides: 2. The CDR3 contains 14 residues. CDR1 is SGHTA, CDR2 FQGTGA, per germline.

This chain uses TRBV19 with TRBJ1-5; D is possibly TRBD1 (6 bases). Germline V gives CDR1 LNHDA, CDR2 SQIVND (reference sequence). The CDR3 is 15 amino acids. The ends were cut back, 4 bases at V and 2 bases at J, with 12 bases in the middle. The CDR3 DNA sequence: TGTGCCAGTAGTACAACAGGGTGGGGCAATCAGCCCCAGCATTTT. The encoded protein is CASSTTGWGNQPQHF.